The 25 T cell receptor beta chains in this list originate from one sample, sequenced in a study of T cells in Graves' hyperthyroidism and ophthalmopathy. Amplified regions were TCR beta CDR3 sequences from RNA transcripts. HTBI primers were employed in a first-round RT-PCR of the TCR CDR3. Each CDR3 protein is one row after TCRdb ran MiXCR on the multiplex PCR reads. The sample carries 450,000 to 600,000 distinct CDR3 sequences, less than 20% recorded once. Sequenced input: blood. Receptors were obtained from a man aged 40-55 years with Graves' ophthalmopathy.

At least ten counts were recorded for this clonotype. V gene TRBV7-2 combines with J gene TRBJ2-5; TRBD2 matches at 8 bases. V trimming: 4 bases; J trimming: 4 bases; junction bases outside the gene matches: 2. This CDR3 spans 13 amino acids. Germline V gene sequence: CDR1 SGHTA, CDR2 FQGNSA. CDR3 in amino acids: CASSSGLVETQYF. CDR3 DNA: TGTGCCAGCAGCTCGGGACTAGTAGAGACCCAGTACTTC.

Many counts were recorded for this clonotype. The chain employs TRBV7-6 and TRBJ1-1; 11 bases match TRBD1. The CDR3 covers 16 residues. With V trimmed by 5 bases and J by 1 base, 6 bases remained unmatched. Per the germline V gene, CDR1 is SGHVS and CDR2 is FNYEAQ. Here the CDR3 reads CASSPRTGGTNTEAFF. The CDR3 nucleotides read TGTGCCAGCAGCCCTCGGACAGGGGGCACGAACACTGAAGCTTTCTTT.

CDR3 sequence reads: CASSLGQSDGYTF. The DNA of the CDR3 is TGTGCCAGCAGTCTAGGACAGAGTGATGGCTACACCTTC. The gene calls are TRBV28 and TRBJ1-2, with D maybe TRBD1 (6 bases). The CDR3 runs to 13 residues. Between the trimmed V and J ends, which lost 5 bases and 6 bases, there was a span of 13 bases. Germline lookup yields CDR1 MDHEN and CDR2 SYDVKM.

V is TRBV27 and J is TRBJ2-7; 10 bases line up with TRBD1. Trimming cost V 6 bases and J 4 bases; bases outside gene matches: 3. This CDR3 has 13 amino acids. Germline CDR1 and CDR2: MNHEY and SMNVEV (reference sequence). The CDR3 nucleotides are TGTGCCAGCAGGGACAGGGGGGATTACGAGCAGTACTTC. Translating gives CASRDRGDYEQYF.

Details on this clonotype: One end of the junction varies from germline; a read error may be responsible. The chain employs TRBV6-9 and TRBJ1-2; possibly TRBD1 for D (6 bases). This CDR3 has 14 amino acids. The germline V gene has CDR1 MNHGY and CDR2 SVAAGI. Here the CDR3 reads CASSYPQGHYGYTF. For the CDR3, the DNA is TGTGCCAGCAGTTACCCCCAGGGGCACTACGGCTACACCTTC.

This clonotype was seen repeatedly, ten times or more. The gene calls are TRBV28 and TRBJ2-1, with 10 bases that match TRBD2. This CDR3 has 15 amino acids. V was pared by 6 bases and J by 4 bases, with 6 bases of the junction left unmatched. The germline gives CDR1 MDHEN, CDR2 SYDVKM. CDR3 DNA: TGTGCCAGCAGGAGGGGGACTAGCGTATACAATGAGCAGTTCTTC. It specifies CASRRGTSVYNEQFF. The complete variable domain, with remaining parts taken from reference TRBV28 and TRBJ2-1, reads DVKVTQSSRYLVKRTGEKVFLECVQDMDHENMFWYRQDPGLGLRLIYFSYDVKMKEKGDIPEGYSVSREKKERFSLILESASTNQTSMYLCASRRGTSVYNEQFFGPGTRLTVL.

This clonotype was seen many times. J is TRBJ2-5 and V is TRBV7-3; D is uncertain. Looked up from germline, CDR1 is SGHTA and CDR2 is FQGTGA. V dropped 5 bases and J dropped 6 bases, with 13 bases sitting between them. The CDR3 is 13 residues long. The CDR3 DNA reads as TGTGCCAGCAGCCGGGCGCCCAGGCAGACCCAGTACTTC. The encoded protein is CASSRAPRQTQYF. The full variable domain, completed using reference TRBV7-3 and TRBJ2-5, is GAGVSQTPSNKVTEKGKYVELRCDPISGHTALYWYRQSLGQGPEFLIYFQGTGAADDSGLPNDRFFAVRPEGSVSTLKIQRTERGDSAVYLCASSRAPRQTQYFGPGTRLLVL.

Comment on this clonotype: A single base separates this from a much larger clone, so it may be a read error. The chain carries TRBV3-1 and TRBJ2-1; D is perhaps TRBD2 (6 bases). V gave up 4 bases and J gave up 0 bases, with 10 bases separating them. CDR3 length: 15 residues. Per germline, CDR1 LGHDT and CDR2 YNNKEL (reference sequence). DNA for the CDR3: TGTGCCAGCAGCCGAGCGGGTCCCTCCTACAATGAGCAGTTCTTC. Translated: CASSRAGPSYNEQFF.

The rearrangement joins TRBV25-1 to TRBJ2-6; D call uncertain. V lost 2 bases and J 2 bases, leaving 10 bases between the germline ends. The CDR3 is made up of 16 amino acids. CDR1 MGHDK and CDR2 SYGVNS come from the germline V gene. CDR3 in amino acids: CASSEIDRPGANVLTF. Here the CDR3 DNA reads TGTGCCAGCAGTGAAATAGACCGCCCTGGGGCCAACGTCCTGACTTTC.

This clonotype was detected a few times. V usage is TRBV12-3 or TRBV12-4 and J usage is TRBJ2-1; the match to TRBD2 covers 10 bases. V lost 5 bases to trimming and J lost 9 bases; unmatched junction nucleotides: 10. The length of the CDR3 is 15 residues. This CDR3 is CASSEEAGGLFEQFF. The CDR3 nucleotides are TGTGCCAGCAGTGAAGAAGCGGGGGGGCTTTTTGAGCAGTTCTTC.

In the case of this clonotype: A much more abundant neighbour one base away suggests this may be a read error. The J gene is TRBJ2-1, the V gene TRBV28; the D call may be TRBD1 or TRBD2 (6 bases each). V lost 11 bases and J lost 7, with 21 bases in between. Germline CDR1 is MDHEN and CDR2 is SYDVKM. CDR3 size: 14 residues. The CDR3 nucleotides read TGTGCCTCGCGAGGAAGGGGGGCCGTTAATGAGCAGTTCTTC. Translated: CASRGRGAVNEQFF.

On this clonotype itself: A read error may account for a junction end that differs from germline. V usage is TRBV11-2 and J usage is TRBJ2-1, with D possibly TRBD1 on 6 matching bases. The CDR3 sequence is 14 residues long. Looked up from germline, CDR1 is SGHAT and CDR2 is FQNNGV. CDR3 residues: CANSLVSRGAEQFF. CDR3 nucleotides: TGTGCCAACAGCTTAGTAAGCAGGGGAGCTGAGCAGTTCTTC.

This clonotype was picked up many times. The genes are TRBV28 and TRBJ2-7; D not resolved. Between the trimmed V and J ends, which lost 1 base and 3 bases, there was a span of 13 bases. Per the germline V gene, CDR1 is MDHEN and CDR2 is SYDVKM. This CDR3 spans 15 amino acids. The CDR3 sequence is CASSLFLGSIYEQYF. CDR3 nucleotides: TGTGCCAGCAGTTTATTTCTGGGGTCAATCTACGAGCAGTACTTC.

There are a few counts of this clonotype. J is TRBJ2-2 and V is TRBV3-1; 8 positions match TRBD1. The CDR3 is 16 residues long. Trimming cost V 4 bases and J 3 bases; bases outside gene matches: 7. The V gene's germline CDR1 is LGHDT and CDR2 YNNKEL (reference sequence). The DNA for the CDR3 is TGTGCCAGCAGCCTCCGGGACAGGCGGTACACCGGGGAGCTGTTTTTT. It is translated as CASSLRDRRYTGELFF. Full variable domain (rest looked up from reference TRBV3-1 and TRBJ2-2): DTAVSQTPKYLVTQMGNDKSIKCEQNLGHDTMYWYKQDSKKFLKIMFSYNNKELIINETVPNRFSPKSPDKAHLNLHINSLELGDSAVYFCASSLRDRRYTGELFFGEGSRLTVL.

The V gene is TRBV7-9, the J gene TRBJ1-5; D gene ambiguous. The CDR3 loop spans 13 amino acids. The ends were cut back, 5 bases at V and 7 bases at J, with 12 bases in the middle. In germline, CDR1 is SEHNR, CDR2 FQNEAQ (reference sequence). CDR3 amino acids: CASSSQRRQPQHF. CDR3 nucleotide sequence: TGTGCCAGCAGCAGCCAGAGGCGGCAGCCCCAGCATTTT.

V usage is TRBV20-1 and J usage is TRBJ1-1, with no clear D. Germline V gene lookup returns CDR1 DFQATT and CDR2 SNEGSKA (reference sequence). V was clipped by 3 bases and J by 0 bases, with 14 bases between them. The CDR3 consists of 15 residues. For the CDR3, the DNA is TGCAGTGCTAGGTCGTCCCGGAGTCTGAACACTGAAGCTTTCTTT. Translation gives CSARSSRSLNTEAFF.

The rearrangement uses TRBV7-8 and TRBJ1-1, with a possible D match to TRBD1 (5 bases). CDR3 length equals 15 residues. V dropped 0 bases and J dropped 0 bases, with 8 bases sitting between them. Germline V gives CDR1 SGHVS, CDR2 FQNEAQ. CDR3 residues: CASSLAGALNTEAFF. CDR3 nucleotides: TGTGCCAGCAGCTTAGCTGGGGCCTTGAACACTGAAGCTTTCTTT.

About this clonotype: Sequence at one end of the junction differs from germline and may be a read error. The V call is TRBV5-1, the J call TRBJ2-7; 10 nucleotides agree with TRBD2. The CDR3 totals 15 residues. Germline lookup yields CDR1 SGHRS and CDR2 YFSETQ. In nucleotides, the CDR3 is TGTGCCAGCAGCGGAGGACTAGCGGTAACCTACGAGCAGTACTTC. Its translation is CASSGGLAVTYEQYF.

The rearrangement links TRBV6-1 to TRBJ1-5; no clear D gene. CDR3 length: 14 residues. The ends were cut back, 6 bases at V and 6 bases at J, with 15 bases in the middle. Per germline, CDR1 MNHNS and CDR2 SASEGT. CDR3 DNA: TGTGCCAGCAGCAGAGGAGGATTATTTCAGCCCCAGCATTTT. Its translation: CASSRGGLFQPQHF.

The gene calls are TRBV7-2 and TRBJ1-2; D uncertain. Trimming shortened V by 1 base and J by 3 bases, and 6 bases separated the two germline ends. The CDR3 runs to 13 residues. CDR1 SGHTA and CDR2 FQGNSA come from the germline V gene. Here the CDR3 reads CASSLGSDYGYTF. In DNA form, the CDR3 reads TGTGCCAGCAGCTTAGGGTCGGACTATGGCTACACCTTC.

The rearrangement joins TRBV15 to TRBJ2-2; 9 bases fit TRBD2. Trimming took 0 bases from V and 8 from J; bases not matched to a gene: 4. Germline values: CDR1 LNHNV, CDR2 YYDKDF (reference sequence). The CDR3 spans 15 residues. CDR3 protein: CATSRELAGMGELFF. CDR3 coding DNA: TGTGCCACCAGCAGAGAACTAGCGGGTATGGGGGAGCTGTTTTTT.

This clonotype was observed many times. The gene calls are TRBV5-1 and TRBJ2-7; D is undetermined. The length of the CDR3 is 13 residues. V lost 0 bases and J 3 bases, leaving 7 bases between the germline ends. CDR1 SGHRS and CDR2 YFSETQ come from the germline V gene. The DNA for the CDR3 is TGCGCCAGCAGCTTGGGGTATGGCTACGAGCAGTACTTC. Amino acid sequence: CASSLGYGYEQYF.

In this sample, this clonotype turned up many times. The chain links TRBV3-1 to TRBJ1-1; no clear D. The germline V gene encodes CDR1 LGHDT and CDR2 YNNKEL (reference sequence). V lost 4 bases and J 4 bases, leaving 13 bases between the germline ends. This CDR3 comprises 14 residues. The CDR3 spells CASSPRRSATEAFF. The CDR3 DNA is TGTGCCAGCAGCCCACGTAGAAGCGCCACTGAAGCTTTCTTT.

This clonotype occurred many times. One base away lies a much larger clone, so this may be a sequencing read error. The rearrangement uses TRBV13 and TRBJ2-7, with 7 positions matching TRBD1. Germline V gene lookup returns CDR1 PRHDT and CDR2 FYEKMQ (reference sequence). J lost 0 bases, V lost 3 bases, and 2 bases had no gene match. The CDR3 is made up of 14 amino acids. CDR3 in amino acids: CASSFGTASYEQYF. The CDR3 region has the DNA TGTGCCAGCAGCTTCGGGACAGCCTCCTACGAGCAGTACTTC.

This clonotype was detected ten times or more. The chain joins TRBV6-5 to TRBJ2-2, with 11 bases matching TRBD2. The CDR3 has 20 residues. Trimming removed 3 bases from V and 4 bases from J; junction bases left unmatched: 16. Germline V gene sequence: CDR1 MNHEY, CDR2 SVGAGI. CDR3 sequence: CASSYPAGTSGLASTGELFF. In DNA form, the CDR3 reads TGTGCCAGCAGTTATCCCGCCGGGACTAGCGGCCTCGCTTCCACCGGGGAGCTGTTTTTT.